The present T cell receptor (beta chain) was sequenced within a study of blood T cell repertoires in COVID-19 (dated by TCRdb to the early 2020s). Describing the broader study: Collaborator samples came from the United States, Italy and Spain and covered acute and convalescent phases of COVID-19. The material from the prospective study consisted of cDNA or gDNA derived from T cells, B-cell-depleted T cells, or PBMCs. Subjects who had been exposed to COVID-19, were actively infected with it, or had recovered from it provided the deeply sampled blood TCRbeta repertoires that made up the dataset. The repertoires were made available in a free public database intended to serve as a resource for research on the immune response to SARS-CoV-2. The samples were drawn from the first 160 participants of the ongoing ImmuneRACE study and from about 1,200 subjects provided by 6 global collaborators. Nearly every sample came with metadata listing a de-identified subject ID, COVID-19 status, age in years and sex. HLA class I and class II types, where available, came from metadata supplied by the sample provider rather than from assay-based typing. Overall study results and their limits: The amount of clinical and demographic metadata varied by source and participant and was provided uncurated.

In the germline V gene, CDR1 corresponds to KGHDR and CDR2 to SFDVKD. Including the terminal cysteine and phenylalanine, the CDR3 comprises 15 residues. Left in the record is the CDR3 DNA by itself, 45 bases read in frame from the first base. V loses 0 bases, J loses 5 bases, and the germline ends lie 13 bases apart. Collaborating institutions collected whole blood in K2EDTA tubes following their own protocols. For TCRbeta analysis, collaborators shipped samples in one of three forms: frozen whole blood, isolated PBMCs, or DNA extracted from either of those sample types. As to this clone: The antigen it binds to is not known. Per-base quality was not reported, and no clone a single base away is much larger than it.

TCRbeta CDR3 regions were amplified from genomic DNA by means of the immunoSEQ Assay, a bias-controlled multiplex PCR. The study's processing was this. The number of nucleated cells in each sample was estimated from the amplification of reference gene primers within the assay. To quantify the absolute abundance of each unique TCRbeta CDR3 rearrangement, sequence reads were collapsed and filtered. For each sample, productive Simpson clonality was calculated by taking the square root of Simpson's diversity index across productive rearrangements. Held by TCRdb, this immuneACCESS table contains in-frame sequences only and omits some clones. Under half of the omission traces to an unresolved V gene where checked; the cause of the rest is unknown. V and J calls and clone size are as listed in that table; D and trimming were resolved from the DNA. For this sample the table gives 70,000 to 80,000 clones, of which around 80% were detected only once. Roughly an eighth of the sample goes to the ten largest clones.

The sequenced material came from peripheral blood. This TCR derives from a woman over 75 with acute or convalescent COVID-19. The rearranged chain carries TRBV24-1 and TRBJ2-7; tentative D gene TRBD2, with 6 bases matching. The nucleotide sequence is TGTGCCACCAGTGATTTGGGGGGAGGCTTGGACGAGCAGTACTTC. The encoded protein is CATSDLGGGLDEQYF.